The present T cell receptor (beta chain) was sequenced within a study of regulatory T cells in long-lasting Graves disease. Study observations and caveats: Between persistent patients, thousands of public clonotypes were shared, exceeding the roughly 920 shared between new patients.

A remark on this clonotype: Its antigen is undetermined.

Time point reported: newly diagnosed GD, antithyroid drugs for less than 3 months. PBMC RNA was the source of the TCR library. The authors built TCR beta libraries using iRepertoire HTBI primers and Arm-PCR of CDR3 regions. TCRdb itself ran the multiplex PCR reads through MiXCR, one entry per CDR3 protein. The table has roughly 610,000 distinct CDR3 sequences, around 15% seen once; the top ten hold around 18%. These data also formed part of another study, on T cells in Graves' hyperthyroidism and ophthalmopathy. Per that paper: From stable hyperthyroidism, ophthalmopathy was set apart by a 13 V-J model.

This specimen consisted of peripheral blood mononuclear cells (PBMCs), obtained at new diagnosis, from a patient treated with antithyroid drugs. The sequence came from a woman aged 25-40 years with Graves disease.

CDR3 DNA sequence: TGTGCCACCAGCAGAGATCAGGCAGGGGCCACAGATACGCAGTATTTT. Its translation: CATSRDQAGATDTQYF. The V call is TRBV15, the J call TRBJ2-3; D is possibly TRBD1 (6 bases). Trimming pared 0 bases from V and 2 bases from J, leaving 12 bases between. There are 16 residues in the CDR3. Germline CDR1 and CDR2: LNHNV and YYDKDF (reference sequence).